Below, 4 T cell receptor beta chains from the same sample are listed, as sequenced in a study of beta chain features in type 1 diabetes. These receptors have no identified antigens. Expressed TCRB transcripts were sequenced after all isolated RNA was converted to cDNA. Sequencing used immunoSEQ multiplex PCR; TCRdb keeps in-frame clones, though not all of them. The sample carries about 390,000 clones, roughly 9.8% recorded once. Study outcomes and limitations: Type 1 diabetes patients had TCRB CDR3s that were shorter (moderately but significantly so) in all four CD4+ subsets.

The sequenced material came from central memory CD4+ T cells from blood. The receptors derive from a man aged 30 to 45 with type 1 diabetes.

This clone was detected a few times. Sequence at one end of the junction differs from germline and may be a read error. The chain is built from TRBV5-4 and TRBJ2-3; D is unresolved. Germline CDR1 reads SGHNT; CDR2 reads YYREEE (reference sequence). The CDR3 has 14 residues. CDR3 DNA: TGCGCCAGCAGCCAAGCCCTCTCCGAAGATACGCAGTATTTT. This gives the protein CASSQALSEDTQYF.

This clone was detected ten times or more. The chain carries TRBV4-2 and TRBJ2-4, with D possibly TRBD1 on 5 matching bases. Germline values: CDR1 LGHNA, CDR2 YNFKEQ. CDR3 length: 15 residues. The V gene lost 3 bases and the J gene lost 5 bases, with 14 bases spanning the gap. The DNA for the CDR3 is TGTGCCAGCAGCCAGGGGCTCAGACAGCAAAACATTCAGTACTTC. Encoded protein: CASSQGLRQQNIQYF.

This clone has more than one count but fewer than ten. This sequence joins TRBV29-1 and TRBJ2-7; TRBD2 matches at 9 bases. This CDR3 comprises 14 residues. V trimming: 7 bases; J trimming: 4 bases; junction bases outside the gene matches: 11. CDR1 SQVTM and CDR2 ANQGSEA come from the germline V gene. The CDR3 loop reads CSAQNGLAPYEQYF. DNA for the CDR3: TGCAGCGCCCAGAATGGACTAGCGCCTTACGAGCAGTACTTC.

CDR3 amino acids: CASSFTSGYNEQFF. For the CDR3, the DNA is TGTGCCAGCAGCTTCACTAGCGGATACAATGAGCAGTTCTTC. The genes are TRBV7-3 and TRBJ2-1, with 8 bases aligning to TRBD2. This CDR3 comprises 14 residues. Germline CDR1 reads SGHTA; CDR2 reads FQGTGA. V gave up 3 bases and J gave up 4 bases; unmatched junction bases: 2.